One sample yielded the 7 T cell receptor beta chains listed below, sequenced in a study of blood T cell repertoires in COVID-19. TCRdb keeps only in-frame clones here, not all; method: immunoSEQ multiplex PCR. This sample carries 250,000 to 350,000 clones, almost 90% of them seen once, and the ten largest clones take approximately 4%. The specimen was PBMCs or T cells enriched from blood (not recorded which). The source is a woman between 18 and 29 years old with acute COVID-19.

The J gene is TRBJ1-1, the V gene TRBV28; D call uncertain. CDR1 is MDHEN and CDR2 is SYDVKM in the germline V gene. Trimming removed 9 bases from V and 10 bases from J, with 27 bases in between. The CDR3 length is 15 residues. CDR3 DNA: TGTGCCAGTTTTACAACCGGGATAATTTTTTCAGGAGCTTTCTTT. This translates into CASFTTGIIFSGAFF. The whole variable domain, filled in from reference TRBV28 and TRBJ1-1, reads DVKVTQSSRYLVKRTGEKVFLECVQDMDHENMFWYRQDPGLGLRLIYFSYDVKMKEKGDIPEGYSVSREKKERFSLILESASTNQTSMYLCASFTTGIIFSGAFFGQGTRLTVV.

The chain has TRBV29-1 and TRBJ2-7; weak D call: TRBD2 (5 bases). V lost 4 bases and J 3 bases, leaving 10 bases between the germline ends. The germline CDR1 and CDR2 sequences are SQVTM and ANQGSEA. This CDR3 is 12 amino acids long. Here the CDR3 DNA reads TGCAGCGTTGTAACGGGGATCTACGAGCAGTACTTC. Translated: CSVVTGIYEQYF.

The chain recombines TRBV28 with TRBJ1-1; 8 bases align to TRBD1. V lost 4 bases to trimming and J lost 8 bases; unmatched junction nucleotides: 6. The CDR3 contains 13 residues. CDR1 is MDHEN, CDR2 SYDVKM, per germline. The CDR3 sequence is CASSWTGTGEAFF. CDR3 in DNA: TGTGCCAGCAGTTGGACAGGGACGGGAGAAGCTTTCTTT.

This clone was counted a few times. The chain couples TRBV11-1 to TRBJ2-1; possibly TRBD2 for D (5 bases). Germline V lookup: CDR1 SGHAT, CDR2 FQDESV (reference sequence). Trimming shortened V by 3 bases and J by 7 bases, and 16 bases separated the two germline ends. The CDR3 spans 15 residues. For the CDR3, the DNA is TGTGCCAGCAGCTTTTCTAGCAGGATCGGGAATGAGCAGTTCTTC. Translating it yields CASSFSSRIGNEQFF.

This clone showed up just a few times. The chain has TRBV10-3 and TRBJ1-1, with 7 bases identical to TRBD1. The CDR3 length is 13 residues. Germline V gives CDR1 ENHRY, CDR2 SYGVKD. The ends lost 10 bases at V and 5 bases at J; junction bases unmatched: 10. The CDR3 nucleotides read TGTGCCAGCGAGACAGGGTGGGGGACTGAAGCTTTCTTT. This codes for CASETGWGTEAFF.

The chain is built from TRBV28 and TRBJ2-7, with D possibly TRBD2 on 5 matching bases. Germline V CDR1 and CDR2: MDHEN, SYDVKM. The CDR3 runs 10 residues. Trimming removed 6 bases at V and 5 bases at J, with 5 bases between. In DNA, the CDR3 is TGTGCCAGCAGCGGGAACGAGCAGTACTTC. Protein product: CASSGNEQYF.

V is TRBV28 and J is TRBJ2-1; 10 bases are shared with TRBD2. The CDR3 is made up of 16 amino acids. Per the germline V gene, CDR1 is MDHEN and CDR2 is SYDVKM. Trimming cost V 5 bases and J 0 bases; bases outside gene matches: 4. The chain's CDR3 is CASSPTSGHSYNEQFF. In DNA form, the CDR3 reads TGTGCCAGCAGTCCGACTAGCGGGCACTCCTACAATGAGCAGTTCTTC.